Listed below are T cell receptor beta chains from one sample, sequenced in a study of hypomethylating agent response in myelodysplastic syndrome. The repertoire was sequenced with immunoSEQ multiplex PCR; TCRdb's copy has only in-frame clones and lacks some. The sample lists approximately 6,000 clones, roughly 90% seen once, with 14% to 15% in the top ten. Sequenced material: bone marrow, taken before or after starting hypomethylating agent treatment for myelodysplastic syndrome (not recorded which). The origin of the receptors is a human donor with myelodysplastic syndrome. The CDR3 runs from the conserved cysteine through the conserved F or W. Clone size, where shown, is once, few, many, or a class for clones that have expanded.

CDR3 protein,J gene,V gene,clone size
CASSHPTKGRNEKLFF,TRBJ1-4,TRBV7-9,NA
CASSGGYSPLHF,TRBJ1-6,TRBV28,NA
CASSLYSLTGTGFRELFF,TRBJ2-2,TRBV28,NA
CASSQGQGATDTQYF,TRBJ2-3,TRBV4-3,NA
CASSIDSGPPLPDTQYF,TRBJ2-3,TRBV19,NA
CASSWTSGGPRETQYF,TRBJ2-5,TRBV7-2,NA
CASSVVSSGGPSYNEQFF,TRBJ2-1,TRBV9,NA
CASSLGWEGNYGYTF,TRBJ1-2,TRBV7-2,NA
CASSSGHSYEQYF,TRBJ2-7,TRBV7-6,NA
CASSPQGFGGEAFF,TRBJ1-1,TRBV18,NA
CASSYSRSYGYTF,TRBJ1-2,TRBV6-5,NA
CASSLRTEPRDEQYF,TRBJ2-7,TRBV7-6,NA
CASSRDVANYGYTF,TRBJ1-2,TRBV19,NA
CASSPRGTGATNEKLFF,TRBJ1-4,TRBV18,NA
CASSRGQGSDTQYF,TRBJ2-3,TRBV4-1,NA
CASSLAQVPGEKLFF,TRBJ1-4,TRBV7-6,NA
CASSLVRVDYNEQFF,TRBJ2-1,TRBV5-1,NA
CASSPPEFSYEQYF,TRBJ2-7,TRBV2,NA
CASSSTSGLYNEQFF,TRBJ2-1,TRBV7-6,NA
CASSLDAGRYNEQFF,TRBJ2-1,TRBV5-1,once
CASSFFVWRGANEQFF,TRBJ2-1,TRBV11-2,NA
CASSQSGIDYGYTF,TRBJ1-2,TRBV7-2,few
CASKLYTSGANNEQFF,TRBJ2-1,TRBV19,once
CASSPGGPSDTQYF,TRBJ2-3,TRBV11-2,NA
CASSLEQARGGMKTEAFF,TRBJ1-1,TRBV11-2,NA
CASSSSGGNSPLHF,TRBJ1-6,TRBV7-6,NA
CASSSARDRGLGQPQHF,TRBJ1-5,TRBV27,NA
CASSDGRAGNTIYF,TRBJ1-3,TRBV10-2,NA
CAWSMPRSRETQYF,TRBJ2-5,TRBV30,NA
CAAPGQGVFTEAFF,TRBJ1-1,TRBV6-1,NA
CASSQDLGGLGGETQYF,TRBJ2-5,TRBV4-3,once
CSVGGYGQPQHF,TRBJ1-5,TRBV29-1,NA
CASSRDFSDTQYF,TRBJ2-3,TRBV2,NA
CASSSRTGPLEQYF,TRBJ2-7,TRBV7-2,NA